This T cell receptor beta chain came from a study of pediatric ulcerative colitis (dated by TCRdb to about 2019). A note on the overall study: Of the ulcerative colitis patients, seven or eight had pancolitis and two had left-sided colitis, and histology in every patient was consistent with ulcerative colitis. The Pediatric Ulcerative Colitis Activity Index classified a couple of patients as having mild disease, several as having moderate disease and three as having acute severe colitis. From roughly 9 newly diagnosed, treatment-naive pediatric ulcerative colitis patients and four non-IBD control children, paired blood and rectal samples were collected.

Comment on this clone: Its antigen is still unknown. Base quality data are lacking; no much larger clone is found one base away.

The study at large found these results: A couple of rectal CDR3 clonotypes were present in all ulcerative colitis patients and in none of the controls. Only four individuals were included in the healthy control group, which was small. Rectal repertoire features separated controls, mild-moderate and acute severe colitis patients; acute severe colitis showed reduced rectal diversity due to clonal expansions. Because repertoires came from total lymphocyte DNA, patterns in rare subsets such as regulatory T cells may not be reflected. For technical reasons, the blood samples of two patients yielded substantially fewer templates, so those samples were excluded from the blood-rectal overlap analysis. Compared with controls, ulcerative colitis patients showed significantly higher autologous blood-rectal clonal overlap, a finding that suggests increased T cell trafficking to inflamed tissue.

Through the immunoSEQ TRB Survey service, multiplex V and J primers were used to amplify rearranged CDR3 beta regions from genomic DNA. Survey-level sequencing depth of up to 500,000 reads per sample was used to keep depth equal across samples. The libraries were purified and pooled, then sequenced using Illumina technology. In the source study's methods: Productive clonality, sample overlap, pairwise scatters, CDR3 beta length, V/D/J gene usage and productiveness were assessed with immunoSEQ online tools. Calculated diversity was the number of unique rearrangements divided by total templates times 100; Shannon and Simpson indices were also computed. Principal component analysis used the R prcomp function and ggbiplot package on Z-score normalized data. Morisita's index was used to quantify blood-rectal clonal overlap within each subject. TCRdb re-hosts the immuneACCESS table, in-frame sequences only. Its copies lack some clones; in the studies checked, an unresolved V gene accounts for under half of them, and the cause for the rest is not known. V and J calls and clone size are those listed in that table; D and trimming were worked out from the DNA. Recorded for this sample are approximately 32,000 clones; roughly four fifths of them occurred a single time. Around 4.4% of the sample is held by the ten biggest clonotypes.

Before the diagnostic colonoscopy, none of the ulcerative colitis patients had been given immunosuppressive medication. A blood sample was obtained concurrently with the colonoscopy. The Wizard kit (Promega) was used to extract genomic DNA from blood and intestinal samples. The sample was blood. The TCR comes from a boy younger than 18 with severe ulcerative colitis.

The CDR3 loop reads CASSPRTGDYEQYF. DNA sequence: TGTGCCAGCTCCCCCCGGACAGGGGACTACGAGCAGTACTTC. This chain joins TRBV18 to TRBJ2-7; 9 nucleotides in the junction match TRBD1. The CDR3 runs 14 residues from the cysteine to the phenylalanine. Of the read, only the CDR3 DNA is kept; its 42 bases are in frame from base 1. Unmatched junction bases come to 6, with V trimmed by 6 bases and J by 3 bases. The germline V gene specifies KGHSH as CDR1 and LQKENI as CDR2.